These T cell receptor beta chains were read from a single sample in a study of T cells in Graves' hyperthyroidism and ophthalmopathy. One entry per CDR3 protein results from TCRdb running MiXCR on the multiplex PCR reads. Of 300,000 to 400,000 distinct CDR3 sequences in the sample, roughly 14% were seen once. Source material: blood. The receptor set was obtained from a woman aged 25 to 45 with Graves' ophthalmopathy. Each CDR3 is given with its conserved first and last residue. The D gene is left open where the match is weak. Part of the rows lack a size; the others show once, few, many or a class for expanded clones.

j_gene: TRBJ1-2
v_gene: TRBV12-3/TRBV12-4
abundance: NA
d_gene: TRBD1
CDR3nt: TGTGCCAGCAGTATAGGACAGGGGGGATATGGCTACACCTTC
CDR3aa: CASSIGQGGYGYTF

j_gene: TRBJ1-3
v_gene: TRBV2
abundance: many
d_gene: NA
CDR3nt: TGTGCCAGCAGTGAGGGGCGAGGGTCCTCTGGAAACACCATATATTTT
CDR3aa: CASSEGRGSSGNTIYF

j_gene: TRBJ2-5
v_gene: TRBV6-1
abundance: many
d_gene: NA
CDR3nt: TGTGCCAGCAGTTACACGTGGGAGACCCAGTACTTC
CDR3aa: CASSYTWETQYF

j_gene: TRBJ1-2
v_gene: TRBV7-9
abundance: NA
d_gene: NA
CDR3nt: TGTGCCAGCAGCGGGTGGTTGCAGCCCAGCGGCTACACCTTC
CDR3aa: CASSGWLQPSGYTF

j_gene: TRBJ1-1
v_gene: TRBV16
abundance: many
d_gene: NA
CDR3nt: TGTGCCAGCAGCCAAACCCAGAAAATGAACACTGAAGCTTTCTTT
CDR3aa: CASSQTQKMNTEAFF

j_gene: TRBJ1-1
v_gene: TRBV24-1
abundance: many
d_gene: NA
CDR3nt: TGTGCCACCAGTGTGGGGGAGGGCTGGATGACTGAAGCTTTCTTT
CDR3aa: CATSVGEGWMTEAFF

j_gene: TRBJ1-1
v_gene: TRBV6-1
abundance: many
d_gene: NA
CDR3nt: TGTGCCAGCAACGGCCCGGGAAAAGCTTTCTTT
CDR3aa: CASNGPGKAFF

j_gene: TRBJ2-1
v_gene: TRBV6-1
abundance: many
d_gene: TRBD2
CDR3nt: TGTGCCAGCAATCTAGCGGGTGGGGCCTACAATGAGCAGTTCTTC
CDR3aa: CASNLAGGAYNEQFF

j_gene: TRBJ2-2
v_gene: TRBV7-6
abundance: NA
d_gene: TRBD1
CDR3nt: TGTGCCAGCACCGTACAGGGGGCAGGGTCCGGGGAGCTGTTTTTT
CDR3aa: CASTVQGAGSGELFF

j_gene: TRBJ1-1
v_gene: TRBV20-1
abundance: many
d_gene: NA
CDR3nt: TGCAGTGCGCCAACCCAGGGAGGGTGGGACACTGAAGCTTTCTTT
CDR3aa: CSAPTQGGWDTEAFF

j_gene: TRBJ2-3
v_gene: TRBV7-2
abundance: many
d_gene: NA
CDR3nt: TGTGCCAGCAGCTTATGGGGGCCTCCCCCGTATTTT
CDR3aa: CASSLWGPPPYF

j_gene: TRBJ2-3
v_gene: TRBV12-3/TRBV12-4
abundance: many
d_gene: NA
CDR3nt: TGTGCCAGCAGTTTTCGGGCTAGTGAAGATACGCAGTATTTT
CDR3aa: CASSFRASEDTQYF

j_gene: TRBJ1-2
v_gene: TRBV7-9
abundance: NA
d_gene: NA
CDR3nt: TGTGCCAGCAGCCCCAGTGCAGGCAGCAACTATGGCTACACCTTC
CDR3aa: CASSPSAGSNYGYTF

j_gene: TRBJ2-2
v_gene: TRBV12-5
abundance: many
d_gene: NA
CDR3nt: TGTGCTAGTGGCCCTCGGGGGCTTAACACCGGGGAGCTGTTTTTT
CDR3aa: CASGPRGLNTGELFF

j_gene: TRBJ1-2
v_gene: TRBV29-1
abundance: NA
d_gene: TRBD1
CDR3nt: TGCAGCGGGGAGGACAGGCCTGATGAGGACTATGGCTACACCTTC
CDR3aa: CSGEDRPDEDYGYTF

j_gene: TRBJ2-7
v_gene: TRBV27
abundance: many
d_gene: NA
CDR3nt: TGTGCCAGCGTTGGCAGCACCTACGAGCAGTACTTC
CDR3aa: CASVGSTYEQYF

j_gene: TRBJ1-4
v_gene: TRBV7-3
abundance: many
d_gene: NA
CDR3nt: TGTGCCAGCAGCTTATGCTATTATTGGGTGACCACCCCTAATGAAAAACTGTTTTTT
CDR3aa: CASSLCYYWVTTPNEKLFF

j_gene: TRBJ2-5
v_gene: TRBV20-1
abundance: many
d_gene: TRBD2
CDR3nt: TGCAGTGCTAGAGACTGGGATAGCGGGGGGGCGGATGAGACCCAGTACTTC
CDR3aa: CSARDWDSGGADETQYF

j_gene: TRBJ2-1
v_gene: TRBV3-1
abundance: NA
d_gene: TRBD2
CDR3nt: TGTGCCAGCAGCCCGCGGGGGGACTCCTACAATGAGCAGTTCTTC
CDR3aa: CASSPRGDSYNEQFF

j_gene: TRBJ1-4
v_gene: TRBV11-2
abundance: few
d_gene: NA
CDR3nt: TGTGCCAGCAGCTTAACCCCGGCACAGGGTGAAAAACTGTTTTTT
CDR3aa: CASSLTPAQGEKLFF

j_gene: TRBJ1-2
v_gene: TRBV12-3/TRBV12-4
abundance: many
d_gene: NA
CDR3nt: TGTGCCAGCAGTTTAAATGGCGGCTACACCTTC
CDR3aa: CASSLNGGYTF

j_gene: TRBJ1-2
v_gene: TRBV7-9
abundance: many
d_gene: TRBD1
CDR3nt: TGTGCCAGCAGTTCACTATCCCGGGACAGGGCATCTAACTATGGCTACACCTTC
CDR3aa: CASSSLSRDRASNYGYTF

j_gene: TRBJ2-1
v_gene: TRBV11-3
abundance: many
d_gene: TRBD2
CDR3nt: TGTGCCAGCAGCCCGGTGGGGCTAGCGGGGAACAATGAGCAGTTCTTC
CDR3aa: CASSPVGLAGNNEQFF

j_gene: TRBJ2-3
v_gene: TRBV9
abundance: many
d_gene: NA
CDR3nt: TGTGCCAGCAGCGTAGCACTTTCAGATACGCAGTATTTT
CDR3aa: CASSVALSDTQYF

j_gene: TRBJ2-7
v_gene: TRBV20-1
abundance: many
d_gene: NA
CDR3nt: TGCAGTGCTAGCCGACTAACGGGTAGCTACGAGCAGTACTTC
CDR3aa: CSASRLTGSYEQYF

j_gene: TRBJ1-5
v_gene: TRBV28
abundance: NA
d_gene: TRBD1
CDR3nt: TGTGCCAGCAGTTTCGCCGGGACAGGCCAAGGAATTCAGCCCCAGCATTTT
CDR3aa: CASSFAGTGQGIQPQHF

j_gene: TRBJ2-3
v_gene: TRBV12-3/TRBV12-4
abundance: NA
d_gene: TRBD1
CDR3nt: TGTGCCAGCAGTGTTACCGGGGGACAGGCGCAGTATTTT
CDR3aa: CASSVTGGQAQYF

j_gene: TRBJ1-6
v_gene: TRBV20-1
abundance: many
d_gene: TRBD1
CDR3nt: TGCAGTGCAACGGGACAGGGTGGTTCACCCCTCCACTTT
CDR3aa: CSATGQGGSPLHF

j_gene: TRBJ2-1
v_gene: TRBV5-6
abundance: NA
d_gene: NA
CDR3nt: TGTGCCAGCAGCTCGGACAGCCTTGAGCAGTTCTTC
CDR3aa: CASSSDSLEQFF

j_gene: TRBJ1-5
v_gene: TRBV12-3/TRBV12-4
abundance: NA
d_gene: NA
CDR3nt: TGTGCCAGCAGTTTGGGCAGCAATAGCAATCAGCCCCAGCATTTT
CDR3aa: CASSLGSNSNQPQHF

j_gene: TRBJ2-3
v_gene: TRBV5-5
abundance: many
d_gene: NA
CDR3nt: TGTGCCAGCAGCTTGGTGGATGGATATACGCAGTATTTT
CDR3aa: CASSLVDGYTQYF

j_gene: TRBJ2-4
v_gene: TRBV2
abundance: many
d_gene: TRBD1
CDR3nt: TGTGCCAGCAGTGAAGACCGGGACAGGGGTAACATTCAGTACTTC
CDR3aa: CASSEDRDRGNIQYF

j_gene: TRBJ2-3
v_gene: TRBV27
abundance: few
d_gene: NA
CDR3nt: TGTGCCAGCCCACCTGTCACCAGCACAGATACGCAGTATTTT
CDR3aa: CASPPVTSTDTQYF

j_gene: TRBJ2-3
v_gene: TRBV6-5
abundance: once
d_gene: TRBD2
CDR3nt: TGTGCCAGCGGTTGGGGGGGAGGCTCAGATACGCAGTATTTT
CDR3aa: CASGWGGGSDTQYF

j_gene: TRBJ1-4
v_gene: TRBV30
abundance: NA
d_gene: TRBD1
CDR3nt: TGTGCCTGGAGTGTGGACAGGCTAGCTGAAAAACTGTTTTTT
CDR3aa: CAWSVDRLAEKLFF

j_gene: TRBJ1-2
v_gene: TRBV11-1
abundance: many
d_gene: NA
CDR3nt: TGTGCCAGCAGCCCGTTAACGTGGACACCCGATGGCTACACCTTC
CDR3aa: CASSPLTWTPDGYTF

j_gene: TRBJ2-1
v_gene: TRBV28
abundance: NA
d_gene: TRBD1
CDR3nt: TGTGCCAGCAGTAGAATTAGTGGACAGGGGGCCCCCTGGACCCTAAACTACAATGAGCAGTTCTTC
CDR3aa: CASSRISGQGAPWTLNYNEQFF

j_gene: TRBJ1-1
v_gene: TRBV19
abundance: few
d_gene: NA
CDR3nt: TGTGCCAGTACTACGGGAGGCGGAATAAGTGAAGCTTTCTTT
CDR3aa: CASTTGGGISEAFF

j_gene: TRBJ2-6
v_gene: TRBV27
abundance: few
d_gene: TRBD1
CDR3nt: TGTGCCAGCAGTTTACTAGGGGGACAGGGGCCTTCTGGGGCCAACGTCCTGACTTTC
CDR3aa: CASSLLGGQGPSGANVLTF

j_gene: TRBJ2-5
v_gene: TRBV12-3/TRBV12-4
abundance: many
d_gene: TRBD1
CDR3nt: TGTGCCAGCAGTCTCAGACAGGGGGAAGTGGAAGAGACCCAGTACTTC
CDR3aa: CASSLRQGEVEETQYF

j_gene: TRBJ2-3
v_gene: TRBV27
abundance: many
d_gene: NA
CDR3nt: TGTGCCAGCAGTTTCCAGGGGTCGCCAGATACGCAGTATTTT
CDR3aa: CASSFQGSPDTQYF